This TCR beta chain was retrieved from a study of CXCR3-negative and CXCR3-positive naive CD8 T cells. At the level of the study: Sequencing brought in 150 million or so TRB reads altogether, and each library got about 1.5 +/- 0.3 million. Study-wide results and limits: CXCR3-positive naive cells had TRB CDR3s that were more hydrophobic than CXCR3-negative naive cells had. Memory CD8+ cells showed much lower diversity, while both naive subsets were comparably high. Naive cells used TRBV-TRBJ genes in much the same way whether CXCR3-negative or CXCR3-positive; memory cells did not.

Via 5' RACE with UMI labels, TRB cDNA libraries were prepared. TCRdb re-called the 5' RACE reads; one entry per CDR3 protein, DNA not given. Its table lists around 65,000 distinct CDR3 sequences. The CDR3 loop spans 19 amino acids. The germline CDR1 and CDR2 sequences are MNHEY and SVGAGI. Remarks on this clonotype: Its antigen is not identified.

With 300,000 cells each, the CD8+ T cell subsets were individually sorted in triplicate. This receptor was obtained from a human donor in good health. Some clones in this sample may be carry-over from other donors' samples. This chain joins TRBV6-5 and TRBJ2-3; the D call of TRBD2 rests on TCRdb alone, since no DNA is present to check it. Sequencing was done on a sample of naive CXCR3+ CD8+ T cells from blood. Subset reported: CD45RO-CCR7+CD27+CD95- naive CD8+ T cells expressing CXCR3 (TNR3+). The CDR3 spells CASSPPGLAGGPLTNTQYF.